This TCR beta chain is from a study of T cell repertoires in cytomegalovirus infection. Whole-study context: Based on public TCR beta signatures, there were indications of CMV infection and of a matching HLA type.

Germline V gene lookup returns CDR1 LGHDT and CDR2 YNNKEL (reference sequence). The CDR3 runs 14 residues. Losses at the gene ends were 3 bases for V and 3 bases for J; bases not matched to a gene: 5. TCRdb re-derived calls from the reads in MiXCR, one entry per CDR3 protein. The sample has approximately 500,000 distinct CDR3 sequences; approximately 15% are singletons. Sequenced material: CD8+ T cells from PBMCs. The gene calls are TRBV3-1 and TRBJ2-7; 7 bases are shared with TRBD2. This sequence was found in a human donor in good health (CMV status not recorded). Some clones in this sample may be carry-over from other donors' samples. In nucleotides, the CDR3 is TGTGCCAGCAGCCATGGGGGGGAGTTCTACGAGCAGTACTTC. Protein product: CASSHGGEFYEQYF.